The 31 T cell receptor beta chains below all came from one sample that was sequenced in a study of tumor and adjacent non-tumor tissue in lung cancer. This sample's RNA came from whole unsorted tissue. The normal lung tissue was taken more than 3 cm from the tumor edge. Three rounds of nested PCR, following a modified ARM-PCR protocol, produced the TCRbeta library. TCRdb called the multiplex PCR reads again in MiXCR, with one record for every CDR3 protein. The sample consists of about 86,000 distinct CDR3 sequences, 65% to 80% of them appearing once. Material for sequencing was distant non-tumor lung tissue. These receptors all come from a woman between 45 and 65 years old with non-small cell lung cancer.

In regard to this clonotype: Given a much more abundant clone one base away, this may be a read error. V gene TRBV5-1 combines with J gene TRBJ2-7; 12 nucleotides line up with TRBD2. This CDR3 contains 16 residues. Germline lookup yields CDR1 SGHRS and CDR2 YFSETQ. The DNA for the CDR3 is TGCACCAGCAGCGAAGAGACTAGCGGGAGAAACTACGAGCAGTACTTC. It yields the protein CTSSEETSGRNYEQYF.

This chain uses TRBV6-5 with TRBJ1-4; D remains ambiguous. Germline-derived CDR1 and CDR2 are MNHEY and SVGAGI. This CDR3 is 17 amino acids long. Trimming stripped 6 bases from V and 3 bases from J, with 20 bases between. The CDR3: CASRHLNPGDSNEKLFF. The CDR3 DNA reads TGTGCCAGCAGGCATCTTAATCCAGGAGACTCTAATGAAAAACTGTTTTTT.

This CDR3 reads CASSSTGQCQYF. The CDR3 coding sequence is TGTGCCAGCAGCTCGACGGGACAGTGCCAGTATTTT. The chain combines TRBV11-1 with TRBJ2-5; 7 nucleotides agree with TRBD1. With the DNA end fitting TRBJ2-3 better, the J assignment may be wrong. Germline V gene sequence: CDR1 SGHAT, CDR2 FQDESV (reference sequence). This CDR3 has 12 residues.

This clonotype showed up just a few times. The rearrangement joins TRBV11-1 to TRBJ1-2; no definite D call. Germline loops: CDR1 SGHAT, CDR2 FQDESV (reference sequence). Trimming left V 3 bases short and J 10 bases short, with 18 bases between. The CDR3 is 14 amino acids. The CDR3 reads CASSLTTDYYDYTF. The CDR3 nucleotides read TGTGCCAGCAGCTTGACGACGGACTACTACGACTACACCTTC.

This clonotype occurred once. The CDR3 ends on some other residue instead of the conserved phenylalanine or tryptophan, so this is likely a read error. The rearrangement joins TRBV6-5 to TRBJ2-3, with 8 bases that match TRBD1. Germline CDR1 is MNHEY and CDR2 is SVGAGI. The ends lost 2 bases at V and 6 bases at J; junction bases unmatched: 13. CDR3 size: 17 residues. The CDR3 DNA reads as TGTGCCAGCAGTTACGAGATTGGACAGGGCATGGGGGATACGCAGTATATT. It codes for CASSYEIGQGMGDTQYI.

This clonotype was counted a single time. The chain is built from TRBV6-1 and TRBJ2-7; D not resolved. Per germline, CDR1 MNHNS and CDR2 SASEGT. The V gene lost 7 bases and the J gene lost 3 bases, with 13 bases spanning the gap. This CDR3 is built from 13 residues. The CDR3 reads CASIDITLYEQYV. The CDR3, as DNA: TGTGCCAGCATTGATATCACCCTCTACGAGCAGTACGTC.

Concerning this clonotype itself: A read error may explain this, as a much larger clone is one base away. The chain employs TRBV5-1 and TRBJ2-7; no reliable D call. V was trimmed by 7 bases and J by 2 bases, leaving 19 bases between them. Germline V gene data show CDR1 as SGHRS and CDR2 as YFSETQ. The CDR3 runs 15 residues. CDR3 coding DNA: TGCGCCAGCGGCCCGAACCTATTCAACACCTACGAGCAGTACTTC. This translates into CASGPNLFNTYEQYF.

A word on this clonotype: A junction end diverges from the germline sequence, so it may reflect a read error. This sequence joins TRBV5-6 and TRBJ2-3, with 7 bases that match TRBD2. Germline V gives CDR1 SGHDT, CDR2 YYEEEE. CDR3 length equals 13 residues. The CDR3 DNA reads as TGTGCCAGCATCCCGACTAGCACAAATACGCAGTATTTT. Amino acid sequence: CASIPTSTNTQYF.

The chain combines TRBV20-1 with TRBJ1-2, with unresolved D. This CDR3 region has 10 residues. V lost 8 bases and J 1 base, leaving 5 bases between the germline ends. Germline V gene data show CDR1 as DFQATT and CDR2 as SNEGSKA (reference sequence). The CDR3 coding sequence is TGCAGTACTCTTAACTATGGCTACACCTTC. It codes for CSTLNYGYTF.

The chain employs TRBV29-1 and TRBJ1-5; the D is unclear. Trimming took off 2 bases at V and 5 bases at J, with 16 bases between the two ends. Germline lookup yields CDR1 SQVTM and CDR2 ANQGSEA. This CDR3 is 15 amino acids long. As DNA, the CDR3 is TGCAGCGTTGAATTAGGTCGAATAGGAGATCAGCCCCAGCATTTT. Protein product: CSVELGRIGDQPQHF.

This clonotype was detected once. The missing conserved phenylalanine or tryptophan at the end of this CDR3 makes a read error likely. The rearrangement links TRBV4-1 to TRBJ2-1; possibly TRBD2 for D (6 bases). Trimming left V 2 bases short and J 9 bases short, with 17 bases between. The CDR3 totals 15 residues. Germline V gene data show CDR1 as MGHRA and CDR2 as YSYEKL. The CDR3 spells CASSQPTSGGAEQFI. The CDR3 DNA is TGCGCCAGCAGCCAACCCACCAGCGGAGGGGCTGAGCAGTTCATC.

Worth noting for this clonotype: One end of the junction fails to match germline, which may point to a read error. CDR3: CVSTEDSITDMQYF. The DNA of the CDR3 is TGTGTCAGCACCGAAGACAGTATTACAGATATGCAGTATTTT. J is TRBJ2-3 and V is TRBV6-6; tentative D call: TRBD1 (5 bases). The CDR3 length is 14 residues. The V gene's germline CDR1 is MNHNY and CDR2 SVGAGI (reference sequence).

This clonotype is classed as medium-sized. The CDR3 loop reads CASSSRTSGRRTGELFF. In DNA form, the CDR3 reads TGTGCCAGCAGTTCCCGGACTAGCGGGAGAAGGACCGGGGAGCTGTTTTTT. The V gene is TRBV6-2 or TRBV6-3, the J gene TRBJ2-2; TRBD2 aligns across 13 bases. This CDR3 region has 17 residues. The germline V gene has CDR1 MNHEY and CDR2 SVGEGT. Trimming took 4 bases from V and 5 from J; bases not matched to a gene: 7.

This clonotype was picked up a small number of times. Since a much larger clone is just one base distant, this may be a read error. The chain carries TRBV28 and TRBJ1-6; D is perhaps TRBD1 (6 bases). This CDR3 has 13 amino acids. CDR1 MDHEN and CDR2 SYDVKM come from the germline V gene. The ends were cut back, 7 bases at V and 15 bases at J, with 19 bases in the middle. In DNA, the CDR3 is TGTGCCAGCAATTCGTCGGGGGCGGTTAACCTCCACTTT. Translating gives CASNSSGAVNLHF.

The rearrangement uses TRBV4-1 and TRBJ2-2; D is undetermined. This CDR3 is built from 15 residues. The V end was cut by 0 bases, the J end by 5 bases, with 10 bases between. The germline V gene encodes CDR1 MGHRA and CDR2 YSYEKL. As DNA, the CDR3 is TGCGCCAGCAGCCAAGAAGGTCTAGTGACCGGGGAGCTGTTTTTT. Protein: CASSQEGLVTGELFF.

As to this clonotype: A much larger clonotype is one base distant, so this may be a read error. CDR3 DNA: TGTGCCTGGAGTAGGGGGACGGGGACAGATGCGCAGTATTTT. Protein product: CAWSRGTGTDAQYF. The chain employs TRBV30 and TRBJ2-3; 7 nucleotides match TRBD1. Germline V CDR1 and CDR2: GTSNPN, SVGIG (reference sequence). The CDR3 totals 14 residues.

With respect to this clonotype: The junction and the germline gene differ at one end; a read error may be behind it. The chain combines TRBV12-3 or TRBV12-4 with TRBJ2-7, with D tentatively TRBD2 (5 bases). This CDR3 spans 13 amino acids. The CDR3 nucleotides are TGTGCCAGCAGTGACGAATATGACTACGAGCAATACTTC. Amino acid sequence: CASSDEYDYEQYF.

On this clonotype: The junction does not match germline at one end; this may be a read error. For the CDR3, the DNA is TGTGTCAGCAGTTTTGGGACAGGGGTAGTGATTTATGGCTACATCTTC. Translated, it gives CVSSFGTGVVIYGYIF. J is TRBJ1-2 and V is TRBV28; 10 bases map to TRBD1. The germline V gene encodes CDR1 MDHEN and CDR2 SYDVKM. The CDR3 totals 16 residues.

This clonotype ranks as medium-sized. In DNA, the CDR3 is TGTGCCAGCAGCTTTCAGGGGGAGGGCAATGAGCAGTTCTTC. Its translation: CASSFQGEGNEQFF. The chain couples TRBV11-2 to TRBJ2-1; D could derive from TRBD1 or TRBD2 (7 bases each). The CDR3 is 14 amino acids. V shed 3 bases and J shed 6 bases, with 12 bases lying between them. Germline values: CDR1 SGHAT, CDR2 FQNNGV.

With respect to this clonotype: A junction end diverges from the germline sequence, so it may reflect a read error. The chain combines TRBV6-1 with TRBJ2-2, with 8 bases aligning to TRBD1. This CDR3 has 15 residues. Germline V gives CDR1 MNHNS, CDR2 SASEGT. CDR3 DNA sequence: TGTGCCAGCAGTGAAGGCAGGGGGCACGCCAGGGAACTGTTTTTT. This gives the protein CASSEGRGHARELFF.

This clonotype has at least ten counts. One end of the junction varies from germline; a read error may be responsible. For the CDR3, the DNA is TGCGCCAGCAGCTTAGAAGGGTCTCCGGCAACCGGGGAGCTGGTTTTT. Translating it yields CASSLEGSPATGELVF. The rearrangement uses TRBV11-2 and TRBJ2-2, with D maybe TRBD2 (5 bases). This CDR3 spans 16 amino acids. Per the germline V gene, CDR1 is SGHAT and CDR2 is FQNNGV.

Details on this clonotype: Given the absence of the conserved phenylalanine or tryptophan at the CDR3 end, a read error is likely. The CDR3 coding sequence is TGTGCCAGCAGCTTAGTACCCCCAGGTGACCATACGCAGTATATT. Translated, it gives CASSLVPPGDHTQYI. This sequence joins TRBV11-2 and TRBJ2-3; D ambiguous. The V end lost 1 base, the J end lost 7 bases, and 15 bases lay between the germline ends. The germline gives CDR1 SGHAT, CDR2 FQNNGV. The CDR3 consists of 15 residues.

This clonotype occurred once. Germline and junction disagree at one end, which may indicate a read error. The rearrangement links TRBV6-5 to TRBJ1-1, with D possibly being TRBD1 (6 bases). This CDR3 is 13 amino acids long. Germline V lookup: CDR1 MNHEY, CDR2 SVGAGI. In nucleotides, the CDR3 is TGTGCCAGCAGCCGACAGGCTGACACTAAAGCTTACTTT. Amino acids: CASSRQADTKAYF.

This clonotype has ten or more counts. The J gene is TRBJ1-4, the V gene TRBV4-1; perhaps TRBD1 as D (6 bases). CDR1 and CDR2 (germline): MGHRA, YSYEKL. CDR3 length: 17 residues. The V end was cut by 1 base, the J end by 6 bases, with 18 bases between. The CDR3 loop reads CASSQGKPGALYEKLFF. DNA for the CDR3: TGCGCCAGCAGCCAAGGGAAACCGGGGGCTTTGTATGAAAAACTGTTTTTT.

This rearrangement joins TRBV6-6 to TRBJ2-3; 9 bases are shared with TRBD1. V was pared by 7 bases and J by 2 bases, with 4 bases of the junction left unmatched. The CDR3 totals 14 residues. Per the germline V gene, CDR1 is MNHNY and CDR2 is SVGAGI (reference sequence). The CDR3 DNA follows: TGTGCCAGCACCACAGGGGGCTTCACAGATACGCAGTATTTT. Its translation is CASTTGGFTDTQYF.

Note on this clonotype: Just one base apart from a much larger clone, this may be a read error. The chain couples TRBV30 to TRBJ1-1, with 8 bases aligning to TRBD1. Germline CDR1 is GTSNPN and CDR2 is SVGIG (reference sequence). The CDR3 extends over 15 amino acids. CDR3: CAWCVRDRGATEAFF. CDR3 DNA sequence: TGTGCCTGGTGTGTACGTGACAGGGGAGCCACTGAAGCTTTCTTT.

Turning to this clonotype: One base away lies a much larger clone, so this may be a sequencing read error. The CDR3, as DNA: TGTGCCAGCAGCTCGACTAGCGGGACCTGGGAGCTGTTTTTT. As protein: CASSSTSGTWELFF. The chain employs TRBV11-2 and TRBJ2-2, with 11 nucleotides matching TRBD2. V lost 4 bases, J lost 9 bases, and 4 bases stayed unmatched. The CDR3 loop spans 14 amino acids. The germline V gene encodes CDR1 SGHAT and CDR2 FQNNGV.

This clonotype was counted a single time. An end of the junction does not agree with germline; a read error may underlie this. The chain couples TRBV11-2 to TRBJ2-3; TRBD2 might be the D (5 bases). Germline lookup yields CDR1 SGHAT and CDR2 FQNNGV. This CDR3 spans 13 amino acids. The CDR3 DNA reads as TGTGCCAGCAGCTTAGTGCCGGAGGATACGCAGTTTTTT. It translates to CASSLVPEDTQFF.

This chain connects TRBV29-1 to TRBJ1-1; D gene unclear. Trimming took 1 base from V and 14 from J, leaving 29 bases between them. Germline loops: CDR1 SQVTM, CDR2 ANQGSEA. The CDR3 length is 16 residues. This chain's CDR3 is CSVEGTPTALDTEDFF. The CDR3 DNA reads as TGCAGCGTTGAAGGGACCCCGACCGCTTTAGACACTGAAGACTTCTTT. Supplemented by reference TRBV29-1 and TRBJ1-1, the full variable domain reads SAVISQKPSRDICQRGTSLTIQCQVDSQVTMMFWYRQQPGQSLTLIATANQGSEATYESGFVIDKFPISRPNLTFSTLTVSNMSPEDSSIYLCSVEGTPTALDTEDFFGQGTRLTVV.

In the case of this clonotype: A much larger clone lies one base from this, so it may be a read error. This chain links TRBV6-1 with TRBJ2-3; either TRBD1 or TRBD2 may supply D (5 bases each). Trimming stripped 3 bases from V and 2 bases from J, with 15 bases between. Germline V gives CDR1 MNHNS, CDR2 SASEGT. The CDR3 runs to 16 residues. The CDR3 region is CASSDLGTTNTDTQYF. The CDR3 nucleotides are TGTGCCAGCAGTGACTTAGGGACGACTAACACAGATACGCAGTATTTT.

The rearrangement links TRBV7-9 to TRBJ1-1; 8 bases line up with TRBD1. CDR3 size: 14 residues. V lost 3 bases, J lost 7 bases, and 7 bases stayed unmatched. CDR1 is SEHNR, CDR2 FQNEAQ, per germline (reference sequence). CDR3 DNA sequence: TGTGCCAGCAGCTTCGACAGGGGTGATAGTGAAGCTTTCTTT. Amino acids: CASSFDRGDSEAFF.